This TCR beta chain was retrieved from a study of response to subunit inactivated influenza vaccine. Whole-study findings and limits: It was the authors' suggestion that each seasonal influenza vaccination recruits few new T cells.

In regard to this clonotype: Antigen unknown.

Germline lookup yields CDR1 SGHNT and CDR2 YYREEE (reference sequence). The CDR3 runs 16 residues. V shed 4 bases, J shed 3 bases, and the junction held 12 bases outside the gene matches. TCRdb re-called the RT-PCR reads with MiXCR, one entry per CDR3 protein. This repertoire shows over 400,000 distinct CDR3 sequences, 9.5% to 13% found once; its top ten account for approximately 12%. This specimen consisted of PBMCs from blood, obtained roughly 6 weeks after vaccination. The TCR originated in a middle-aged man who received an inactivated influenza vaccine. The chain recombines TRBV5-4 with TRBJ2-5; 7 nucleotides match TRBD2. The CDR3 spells CASSPGHGGSEETQYF. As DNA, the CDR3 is TGTGCCAGCAGCCCAGGGCATGGCGGGAGCGAAGAGACCCAGTACTTC. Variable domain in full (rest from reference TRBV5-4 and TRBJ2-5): ETGVTQSPTHLIKTRGQQVTLRCSSQSGHNTVSWYQQALGQGPQFIFQYYREEENGRGNFPPRFSGLQFPNYSSELNVNALELDDSALYLCASSPGHGGSEETQYFGPGTRLLVL.